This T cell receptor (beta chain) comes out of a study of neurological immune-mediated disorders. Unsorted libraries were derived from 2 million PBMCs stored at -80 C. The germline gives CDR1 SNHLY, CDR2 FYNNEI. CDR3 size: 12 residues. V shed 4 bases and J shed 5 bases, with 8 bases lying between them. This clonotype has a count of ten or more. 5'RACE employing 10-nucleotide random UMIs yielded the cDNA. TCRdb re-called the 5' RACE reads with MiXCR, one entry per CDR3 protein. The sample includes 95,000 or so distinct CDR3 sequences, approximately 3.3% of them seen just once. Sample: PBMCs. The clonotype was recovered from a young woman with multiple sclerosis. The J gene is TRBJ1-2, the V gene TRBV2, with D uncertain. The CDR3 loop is CASSGSGYGYTF. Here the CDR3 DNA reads TGTGCCAGCAGTGGGTCTGGGTATGGCTACACCTTC.